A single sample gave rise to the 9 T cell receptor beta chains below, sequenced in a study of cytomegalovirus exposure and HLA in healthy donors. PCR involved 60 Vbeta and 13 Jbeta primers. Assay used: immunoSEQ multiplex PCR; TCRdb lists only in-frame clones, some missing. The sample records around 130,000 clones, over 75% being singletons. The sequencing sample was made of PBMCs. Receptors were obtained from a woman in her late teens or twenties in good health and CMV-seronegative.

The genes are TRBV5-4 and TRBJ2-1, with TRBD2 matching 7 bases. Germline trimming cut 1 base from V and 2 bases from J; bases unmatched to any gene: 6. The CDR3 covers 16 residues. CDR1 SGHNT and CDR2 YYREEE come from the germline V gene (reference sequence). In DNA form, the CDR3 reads TGTGCCAGCAGCTTGCGGGGAGGGCCGCCCTACAATGAGCAGTTCTTC. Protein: CASSLRGGPPYNEQFF.

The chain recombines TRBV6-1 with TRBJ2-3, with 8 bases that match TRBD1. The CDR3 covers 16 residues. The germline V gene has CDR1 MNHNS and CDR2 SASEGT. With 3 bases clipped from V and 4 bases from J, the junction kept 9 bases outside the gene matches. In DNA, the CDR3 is TGTGCCAGCAGTGATTGGACAGGGAAGGTCTCAGATACGCAGTATTTT. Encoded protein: CASSDWTGKVSDTQYF.

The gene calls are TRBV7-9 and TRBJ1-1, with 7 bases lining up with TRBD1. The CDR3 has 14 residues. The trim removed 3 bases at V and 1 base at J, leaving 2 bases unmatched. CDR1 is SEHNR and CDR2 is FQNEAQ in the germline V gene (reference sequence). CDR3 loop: CASSFRDRNTEAFF. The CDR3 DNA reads TGTGCCAGCAGCTTCCGGGACAGGAACACTGAAGCTTTCTTT.

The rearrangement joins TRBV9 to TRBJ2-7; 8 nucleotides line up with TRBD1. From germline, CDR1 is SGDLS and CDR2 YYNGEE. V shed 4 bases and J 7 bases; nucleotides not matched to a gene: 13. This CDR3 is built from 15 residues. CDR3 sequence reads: CASSIEPGTGVEQYF. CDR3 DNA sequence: TGTGCCAGCAGCATAGAACCCGGGACAGGCGTGGAGCAGTACTTC.

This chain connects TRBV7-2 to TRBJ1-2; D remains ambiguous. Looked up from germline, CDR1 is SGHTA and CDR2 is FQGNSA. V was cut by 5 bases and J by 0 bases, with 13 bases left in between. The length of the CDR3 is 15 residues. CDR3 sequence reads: CASSAGDLANYGYTF. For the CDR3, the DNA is TGTGCCAGCAGCGCGGGAGACCTAGCTAACTATGGCTACACCTTC.

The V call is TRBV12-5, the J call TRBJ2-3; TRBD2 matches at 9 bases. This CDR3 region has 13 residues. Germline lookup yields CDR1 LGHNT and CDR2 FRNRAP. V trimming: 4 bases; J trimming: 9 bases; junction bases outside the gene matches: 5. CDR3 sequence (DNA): TGTGCTAGTGGTTCCAGACTAGCGGAAACGCAGTATTTT. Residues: CASGSRLAETQYF.

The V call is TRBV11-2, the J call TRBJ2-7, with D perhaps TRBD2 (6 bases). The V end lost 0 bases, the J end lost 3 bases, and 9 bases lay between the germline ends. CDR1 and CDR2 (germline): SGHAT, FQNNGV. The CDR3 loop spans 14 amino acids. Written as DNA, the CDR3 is TGTGCCAGCAGCTTAGAGCGGGGTTTCTACGAGCAGTACTTC. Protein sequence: CASSLERGFYEQYF.

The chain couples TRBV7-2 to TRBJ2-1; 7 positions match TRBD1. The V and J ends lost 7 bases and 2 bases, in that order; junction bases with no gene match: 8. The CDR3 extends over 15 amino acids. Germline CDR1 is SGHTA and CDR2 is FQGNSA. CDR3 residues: CASNLIGGTYNEQFF. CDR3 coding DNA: TGTGCCAGCAACCTAATAGGGGGCACCTACAATGAGCAGTTCTTC.

CDR3 coding DNA: TGTGCCAGCAGGCTCTGGGGAGAATTTACCGGGGAGCTGTTTTTT. Its translation is CASRLWGEFTGELFF. The chain has TRBV7-6 and TRBJ2-2; tentative D call: TRBD2 (5 bases). The CDR3 spans 15 residues. CDR1 is SGHVS, CDR2 FNYEAQ, per germline. V lost 6 bases and J 5 bases, leaving 16 bases between the germline ends. Combining the CDR3 with reference TRBV7-6 and TRBJ2-2 gives the whole variable domain GAGVSQSPRYKVTKRGQDVALRCDPISGHVSLYWYRQALGQGPEFLTYFNYEAQQDKSGLPNDRFSAERPEGSISTLTIQRTEQRDSAMYRCASRLWGEFTGELFFGEGSRLTVL.